The 20 T cell receptor beta chains below were found in one sample sequenced in a study of T cell repertoires in cytomegalovirus infection. TCRdb processed the reads anew with MiXCR; each CDR3 protein has one entry. The sample lists around 240,000 distinct CDR3 sequences, roughly 20% occurring once. The sequenced material came from CD8+ T cells from PBMCs. The receptors shown here come from a human donor in good health (CMV status not recorded). Some clones in this sample may be carry-over from other donors' samples.

The rearrangement joins TRBV12-3 or TRBV12-4 to TRBJ1-6, with D possibly matching TRBD1 (5 bases). V was pared by 3 bases and J by 0 bases, with 9 bases between. The CDR3 spans 16 residues. The DNA for the CDR3 is TGTGCCAGCAGTTTCGGGGGGAGCTCCTATAATTCACCCCTCCACTTT. It specifies CASSFGGSSYNSPLHF.

In this sample, this clonotype turned up many times. The chain uses TRBV12-3 or TRBV12-4 and TRBJ2-3; 8 positions agree with TRBD1. The CDR3 loop spans 15 amino acids. Losses at the gene ends were 6 bases for V and 2 bases for J; bases not matched to a gene: 7. CDR3 in amino acids: CASRPGTGNTDTQYF. CDR3 nucleotides: TGTGCCAGCAGGCCCGGGACAGGAAACACAGATACGCAGTATTTT.

The CDR3 DNA is TGTGCCAGCAGTCCCACCCCACTGAGCTCCTACGAGCAGTACTTC. Encoded protein: CASSPTPLSSYEQYF. This chain links TRBV28 with TRBJ2-7; D is unclear. The CDR3 sequence is 15 residues long. V was clipped by 5 bases and J by 0 bases, with 14 bases between them. Looked up from germline, CDR1 is MDHEN and CDR2 is SYDVKM.

In DNA, the CDR3 is TGTGCCAGCAGCATAACAGGGGGCTCCTACAATGAGCAGTTCTTC. It specifies CASSITGGSYNEQFF. The chain links TRBV7-9 to TRBJ2-1; TRBD1 aligns across 8 bases. Germline V gene lookup returns CDR1 SEHNR and CDR2 FQNEAQ (reference sequence). The V gene end was trimmed by 5 bases and the J gene end by 0 bases; junction bases not matched to a gene: 3. The CDR3 has 15 residues.

This clonotype showed up just a few times. The chain links TRBV5-1 to TRBJ1-1; D not resolved. The CDR3 sequence is 14 residues long. CDR1 and CDR2 from the germline V gene are SGHRS and YFSETQ. V shed 1 base and J shed 3 bases, with 10 bases lying between them. The CDR3 DNA is TGCGCCAGCAGCTTGTGGACTGGCGACACTGAAGCTTTCTTT. Protein product: CASSLWTGDTEAFF.

The rearrangement joins TRBV2 to TRBJ2-3, with TRBD2 identical over 9 bases. The CDR3 spans 16 residues. V dropped 4 bases and J dropped 3; count of bases not matched to a gene: 8. CDR1 SNHLY and CDR2 FYNNEI come from the germline V gene. The CDR3 nucleotides are TGTGCCAGCAGTGTCGGAGGCGGGGGGGTTACAGATACGCAGTATTTT. Encoded protein: CASSVGGGGVTDTQYF.

This clonotype was seen only a few times. The chain joins TRBV7-4 to TRBJ1-1; 8 positions match TRBD1. Germline values: CDR1 SGHVT, CDR2 SQSDAQ. V gave up 5 bases and J gave up 6 bases; unmatched junction bases: 5. This CDR3 has 13 amino acids. The CDR3 loop reads CASSPGGRSEAFF. CDR3 nucleotide sequence: TGTGCCAGCAGCCCAGGGGGCCGGTCTGAAGCTTTCTTT.

The sample holds a few counts of this clonotype. The gene calls are TRBV7-8 and TRBJ2-3; 7 bases map to TRBD1. The CDR3 has 15 amino acids. In germline, CDR1 is SGHVS, CDR2 FQNEAQ. V gave up 4 bases and J gave up 4 bases; unmatched junction bases: 8. The CDR3 is CASSSLTGPADTQYF. The CDR3 bases are TGTGCCAGCAGCTCACTGACAGGGCCAGCAGATACGCAGTATTTT.

This clonotype was seen at least ten times. The chain is built from TRBV28 and TRBJ2-7, with TRBD1 matching 8 bases. In germline, CDR1 is MDHEN, CDR2 SYDVKM. The junction had 11 bases not matched to a gene; V was cut back by 5 bases and J by 2 bases. The CDR3 extends over 16 amino acids. The CDR3 protein is CASSPLRRDRPYEQYF. The CDR3 DNA sequence: TGTGCCAGCAGTCCCCTCCGCCGGGACAGGCCCTACGAGCAGTACTTC.

This clonotype was detected many times. The gene calls are TRBV7-3 and TRBJ2-5; tentatively, D is TRBD1 (6 bases). Trimming cost V 9 bases and J 1 base, with 9 bases left between them. This CDR3 is built from 12 residues. CDR1 is SGHTA and CDR2 is FQGTGA in the germline V gene. CDR3 nucleotides: TGTGCCAGTCGAGGGGGCCAAGAGACCCAGTACTTC. Amino acid sequence: CASRGGQETQYF.

This clonotype was picked up a small number of times. The rearrangement uses TRBV6-2 or TRBV6-3 and TRBJ1-1, with D possibly matching TRBD1 (5 bases). V lost 3 bases, J lost 4 bases, and 9 bases lay in between. The CDR3 has 13 residues. Germline assignment: CDR1 MNHEY and CDR2 SVGEGT. The CDR3 loop is CASSYWGGTEAFF. The CDR3 DNA follows: TGTGCCAGCAGTTATTGGGGGGGCACTGAAGCTTTCTTT.

The J gene is TRBJ1-2, the V gene TRBV13; D is unresolved. Germline CDR1 and CDR2: PRHDT and FYEKMQ (reference sequence). The V end was cut by 7 bases, the J end by 6 bases, with 6 bases between. CDR3 length: 10 residues. CDR3 amino acids: CASIRDGYTF. The CDR3 DNA sequence: TGTGCCAGCATTCGTGATGGCTACACCTTC.

This clonotype was observed a few times. This chain joins TRBV10-3 and TRBJ2-5, with D uncertain. V dropped 3 bases and J dropped 1 base, with 0 bases sitting between them. The length of the CDR3 is 11 residues. Germline CDR1 reads ENHRY; CDR2 reads SYGVKD. CDR3 sequence reads: CAISDQETQYF. For the CDR3, the DNA is TGTGCCATCAGTGACCAAGAGACCCAGTACTTC.

The V and J genes are TRBV29-1 and TRBJ2-7; D might be TRBD1 (5 bases). This CDR3 has 13 residues. Trimming shortened V by 5 bases and J by 0 bases, and 11 bases separated the two germline ends. Germline CDR1 reads SQVTM; CDR2 reads ANQGSEA. CDR3 sequence reads: CSVMDNLSYEQYF. CDR3 coding DNA: TGCAGCGTTATGGACAATCTCTCCTACGAGCAGTACTTC.

The chain links TRBV29-1 to TRBJ2-7; D not certain. V was cut by 3 bases and J by 6 bases, with 15 bases left in between. The CDR3 covers 13 residues. The V gene's germline CDR1 is SQVTM and CDR2 ANQGSEA. The CDR3 nucleotides read TGCAGCGTTGAGACGGCCGAAAATATCGAGCAGTACTTC. Encoded protein: CSVETAENIEQYF.

The chain is built from TRBV20-1 and TRBJ2-1, with 11 bases identical to TRBD2. Looked up from germline, CDR1 is DFQATT and CDR2 is SNEGSKA (reference sequence). Losses at the gene ends were 5 bases for V and 8 bases for J; bases not matched to a gene: 8. The CDR3 spans 14 residues. CDR3 protein: CSARLAGRGDEQFF. In DNA, the CDR3 is TGCAGTGCTCGACTAGCGGGGAGAGGGGATGAGCAGTTCTTC.

The chain combines TRBV11-1 with TRBJ1-1, with D maybe TRBD1 (5 bases). In germline, CDR1 is SGHAT, CDR2 FQDESV (reference sequence). The CDR3 has 15 residues. Trimming stripped 4 bases from V and 0 bases from J, with 12 bases between. CDR3 nucleotide sequence: TGTGCCAGCAGCTCGAGGGACGGCTTGAACACTGAAGCTTTCTTT. Translation: CASSSRDGLNTEAFF.

In DNA, the CDR3 is TGTGCCACCAGCAGAGACGGACAGGGTCAAGGGGAGACCCAGTACTTC. It codes for CATSRDGQGQGETQYF. V is TRBV15 and J is TRBJ2-5, with 8 nucleotides matching TRBD1. Germline CDR1 is LNHNV and CDR2 is YYDKDF (reference sequence). With 0 bases clipped from V and 5 bases from J, the junction kept 8 bases outside the gene matches. The CDR3 has 16 residues.

This chain uses TRBV20-1 with TRBJ2-7; TRBD1 matches at 8 bases. The ends lost 2 bases at V and 4 bases at J; junction bases unmatched: 7. The CDR3 has 14 residues. Germline CDR1 is DFQATT and CDR2 is SNEGSKA (reference sequence). The CDR3: CSARLDRAGYEQYF. DNA for the CDR3: TGCAGTGCTAGATTGGACAGGGCAGGGTACGAGCAGTACTTC.

As for this clonotype: A read error is possible here, since a much larger clone lies one base away. V gene TRBV7-2 combines with J gene TRBJ1-2; 7 bases are shared with TRBD1. The CDR3 consists of 14 residues. The germline V gene has CDR1 SGHTA and CDR2 FQGNSA. J gave up 2 bases and V 9 bases, and 9 bases lay outside the gene matches. The CDR3 protein is CARSLVGGNYGYTF. In nucleotides, the CDR3 is TGTGCCAGGAGCCTTGTAGGGGGCAACTATGGCTACACCTTC.